This T cell receptor beta chain originates from a study of regulatory T cells in long-lasting Graves disease. Study overall: A definition of persistent Graves' disease required over 5 years of antithyroid drugs plus positive TSH receptor antibodies.

This clonotype appeared once. Since a far larger clone is one base different, this is likely a read error. Time point reported: persistent/refractory GD, antithyroid drugs over 5 years with positive TRAb. Construction of the TCR library relied on RNA isolated from PBMCs. CDR3-region Arm-PCR and iRepertoire HTBI primers produced the TCR beta libraries. MiXCR, run by TCRdb on the multiplex PCR reads, gives a single entry per CDR3 protein. The top ten clones hold over 11% of a sample with roughly 400,000 distinct CDR3 sequences, roughly a fifth of them seen once. The germline gives CDR1 SEHNR, CDR2 FQNEAQ (reference sequence). The CDR3 is made up of 13 amino acids. The J segment lost 3 bases and the V segment lost 4 bases, leaving 0 bases of the junction unmatched.

This chain uses TRBV7-9 with TRBJ2-5, with 9 bases that match TRBD1. This clonotype was sampled from a female donor with Graves disease. Sequencing used peripheral blood mononuclear cells (PBMCs), obtained when the disease was refractory, from a patient treated with antithyroid drugs. The CDR3 sequence is CASSWDREETQYF. CDR3 bases: TGTGCCAGCAGCTGGGACAGGGAAGAGACCCAGTACTTC.